Detailed here is one T cell receptor (beta chain). The primer mix had 60 Vbeta and 13 Jbeta primers. The protocol was immunoSEQ multiplex PCR, while the TCRdb copy is restricted to in-frame clones and leaves out a portion. Altogether approximately 160,000 clones are present, roughly 80% being singletons, with the ten largest covering about 4.4%. The J segment lost 7 bases and the V segment lost 4 bases, leaving 4 bases of the junction unmatched. In germline, CDR1 is SGHDT, CDR2 YYEEEE. The CDR3 has 12 residues. The data are from a study of cytomegalovirus exposure and HLA in healthy donors. The specimen sequenced was PBMCs. The rearrangement links TRBV5-6 to TRBJ2-5; 7 positions agree with TRBD1. The receptor comes from a woman aged 45-65 years in good health and CMV-seropositive. CDR3 sequence reads: CASSPPGGTQYF. The DNA of the CDR3 is TGTGCCAGCAGCCCCCCAGGGGGGACCCAGTACTTC.